This TCR beta chain is drawn from a study of cytomegalovirus exposure and HLA in healthy donors. The PCR employed 60 Vbeta primers together with 13 Jbeta primers. TCRdb's copy holds only in-frame clones and misses some; the assay was immunoSEQ multiplex PCR. The listing records approximately 190,000 clones. With V trimmed by 4 bases and J by 1 base, 8 bases remained unmatched. Germline-derived CDR1 and CDR2 are SGHKS and YYEKEE (reference sequence). This CDR3 region has 15 residues. The receptor was isolated from a boy between 10 and 17 years old in good health and CMV-seronegative. Material for sequencing was PBMCs. The chain has TRBV5-5 and TRBJ2-7; 7 bases agree with TRBD1. The CDR3, as DNA: TGTGCCAGCAGCGCTCAGCCGGGACAGTCCTACGAGCAGTACTTC. This encodes CASSAQPGQSYEQYF.